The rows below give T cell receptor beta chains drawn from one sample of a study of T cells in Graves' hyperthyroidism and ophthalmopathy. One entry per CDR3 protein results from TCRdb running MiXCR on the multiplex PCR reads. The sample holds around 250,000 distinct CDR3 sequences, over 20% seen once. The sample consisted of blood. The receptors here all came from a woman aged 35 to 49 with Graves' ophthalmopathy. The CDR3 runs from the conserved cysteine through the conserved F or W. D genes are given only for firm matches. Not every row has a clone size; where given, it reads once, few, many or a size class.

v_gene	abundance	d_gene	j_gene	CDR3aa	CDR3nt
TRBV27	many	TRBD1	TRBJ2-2	CASRRQGIAGELFF	TGTGCCAGCAGGAGACAGGGGATTGCCGGGGAGCTGTTTTTT
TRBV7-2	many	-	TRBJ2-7	CASRRGANYEQYF	TGTGCCAGCAGACGGGGGGCCAACTACGAGCAGTACTTC
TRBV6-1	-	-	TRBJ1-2	CASTKQGYGYTF	TGTGCCAGCACCAAACAGGGTTATGGCTACACCTTC
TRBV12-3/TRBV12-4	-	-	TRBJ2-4	CASSIWGKAKNIQYF	TGTGCCAGCAGTATATGGGGCAAGGCCAAAAACATTCAGTACTTC
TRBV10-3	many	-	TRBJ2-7	CAISDSGPLYEQYF	TGTGCCATCAGTGATTCAGGACCACTCTACGAGCAGTACTTC
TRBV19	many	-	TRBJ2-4	CASSIVASALDIQYF	TGTGCCAGTAGTATAGTTGCAAGTGCCCTAGACATTCAGTACTTC
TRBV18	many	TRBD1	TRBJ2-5	CASSPRQGASETQYF	TGTGCCAGCTCACCTCGACAGGGGGCAAGTGAGACCCAGTACTTC
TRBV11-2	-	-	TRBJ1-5	CASSFDRNQPQHF	TGTGCCAGCAGCTTTGACCGGAATCAGCCCCAGCATTTT
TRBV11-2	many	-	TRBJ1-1	CASSEGRKAETFF	TGTGCCAGCAGCGAGGGACGTAAAGCTGAAACTTTCTTT
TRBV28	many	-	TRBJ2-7	CASRGQSLGPYEQYF	TGTGCCAGCAGAGGACAGAGCCTGGGACCCTACGAGCAGTACTTC
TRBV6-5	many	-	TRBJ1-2	CASTRTYGYTF	TGTGCCAGCACTAGGACCTATGGCTACACCTTC
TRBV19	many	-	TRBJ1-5	CASTPQGGNQPQHF	TGTGCCAGTACCCCACAGGGAGGCAATCAGCCCCAGCATTTT
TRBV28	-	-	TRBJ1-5	CASSLVGSQHF	TGTGCCAGCAGTTTGGTGGGGTCCCAGCATTTT
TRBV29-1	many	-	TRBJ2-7	CSVNGKSSYEQYF	TGCAGCGTTAACGGGAAAAGCTCCTACGAGCAGTACTTC
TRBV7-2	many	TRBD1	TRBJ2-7	CASSSLGTGGEQYF	TGTGCCAGCAGCTCCTTGGGGACAGGGGGCGAGCAGTACTTC
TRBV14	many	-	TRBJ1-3	CASSQVRSSGNTIYF	TGTGCCAGCAGCCAAGTACGTAGCTCTGGAAACACCATATATTTT
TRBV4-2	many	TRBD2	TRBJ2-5	CASSQVLAGGQETQYF	TGTGCCAGCAGCCAAGTCCTAGCGGGAGGACAAGAGACCCAGTACTTC
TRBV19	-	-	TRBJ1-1	CASSIWGLDSEAFF	TGTGCCAGTAGTATATGGGGACTTGACTCTGAAGCTTTCTTT
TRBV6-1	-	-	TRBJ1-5	CASSTTSLGSNQPQHF	TGTGCCAGCTCCACCACCTCGCTAGGGAGCAATCAGCCCCAGCATTTT
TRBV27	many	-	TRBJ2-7	CASSLSTGSYEQYF	TGTGCCAGCAGTTTAAGTACAGGCTCCTACGAGCAGTACTTC
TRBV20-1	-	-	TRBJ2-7	CSASGGGTASYEQYF	TGCAGTGCTAGTGGGGGCGGGACTGCCTCCTACGAGCAGTACTTC
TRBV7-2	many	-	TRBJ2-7	CASSLAGNRYEQYF	TGTGCCAGCAGCTTAGCGGGGAACCGCTACGAGCAGTACTTC
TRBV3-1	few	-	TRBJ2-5	CASSQGGQSTGTQYF	TGTGCCAGCAGCCAGGGAGGACAGTCCACGGGGACCCAGTACTTC
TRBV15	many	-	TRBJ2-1	CATSSEGPGHEQFF	TGTGCCACCAGCAGTGAAGGCCCAGGGCATGAGCAGTTCTTC
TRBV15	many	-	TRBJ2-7	CATSRDWGVQQYF	TGTGCCACCAGCAGAGATTGGGGGGTTCAGCAGTACTTC